This T cell receptor beta chain was retrieved from a study of cytomegalovirus exposure and HLA in healthy donors (dated 2017 in TCRdb). For context, the study as a whole: In an earlier analysis of around 540 of the donors, about 260 Gb of sequence data and 100 million or so unique TCR beta sequences from roughly 180 million T cells were reported. HLA typing covered class I and class II loci at four-digit resolution. Among some 400 genotyped donors of the cohort, an average of about 240,000 unique TCR beta nucleotide sequences was sequenced per donor, of which approximately 19% were non-productive. The study was designed to test whether signatures of past pathogen exposure could be identified by cataloging public T cell receptors. A later genetic analysis took genome-wide SNP genotypes for 398 of the 666 donors and used that subset as a discovery cohort. Because of strong linkage in the cohort, four to six DR-DQ haplotypes were treated as single units for association and clustering. All discovery cohort repertoires had been generated on a single sequencing platform. Typing coverage varied by locus: about 629-640 donors for A, B, C, DRB1 and DQB1; 500 to 550 for DQA1; approximately 570 for DPA1; roughly 450 for DPB1. A later analysis re-analyzed previously published TCR beta repertoires from roughly 630 donors and added high-resolution HLA genotyping to study TCR occurrence patterns. Donor age, sex, ethnicity and CMV serostatus were collected together with the repertoire data. In the later analysis, no new phenotypic data were used to find candidate immune exposures; instead, reliance was placed on TCR beta sequences and their occurrence across donors. Using immunosequencing, the study profiled T cell repertoires from about 610 subjects and related those repertoires to cytomegalovirus serostatus. To predict cytomegalovirus infection status, the study brought together high-throughput TCR immunosequencing, statistical association of individual TCRs with disease status, and machine learning. An early release covering 550 to 700 HLA-typed donors comprised 300 to 350 gigabases of sequencing data and roughly 86 million unique TCR sequences. In an earlier analysis of several hundred of the donors, high-throughput TCR beta sequencing was used to judge whether each TCR beta V gene segment behaved as functional or pseudogenic. Of the 398 genotyped donors, approximately 83% fell in the genetic ancestry cluster associated with self-reported Caucasian donors. A separate validation cohort of approximately 120 different subjects was used in addition to the approximately 700-subject first cohort. Results the study describes overall, beyond this receptor: Correlated functional status among segregating V segments might reflect linkage disequilibrium, but an unknown experimental factor could not be ruled out. Only TCR beta chains were sequenced in this cohort, and the absence of alpha or paired-chain data limited detectable features. Presence/absence analyses assumed roughly uniform sequencing depth across donors, an assumption that may not hold. The sequencing pipeline was judged likely to have produced a cluster of highly shared sequence variants as a technical artifact. Several of the top co-occurrence clusters appeared to be linked to parvovirus B19, influenza, CMV and Epstein-Barr virus, according to a later analysis. For the cohort, immune exposure information was limited to CMV serostatus. Broadly in line with IMGT annotations, most TCR beta V segments showed up in productive rearrangements about 90% or about 30% of the time in an earlier analysis of several hundred of the donors. In the study, around 150 TCR beta chains were listed as associated with cytomegalovirus. A further reported finding was that TCR beta sequences accurately predicted the HLA-A and HLA-B alleles for most subjects in the first cohort. When HLA alleles, especially DR and DQ, strongly co-occurred, TCR associations were difficult to assign to individual alleles. A few of the identified cytomegalovirus-associated TCR beta chains were confirmed in vitro to be specific for cytomegalovirus antigens. An association between a missense DCLRE1C variant and V-gene and J-gene trimming of TCR beta chains was found in a later genetic analysis and replicated in an independent cohort. Cytomegalovirus status was reported to be diagnosed by the classifier with high specificity and sensitivity in both the original and validation cohorts. Because the 87-base-pair reads could not distinguish some IMGT-functional V segments, including TRBV6-2 and TRBV6-3, those segments were excluded. It was suggested by the authors that the approach could potentially be generalized to other disease states and immunological phenotypes. A later analysis found that most CMV-associated TCR beta chains appeared HLA-restricted, with HLA associations seemingly driven largely by CMV exposure. A later analysis associated approximately 17,000 TCR beta sequences with specific HLA alleles at a false discovery rate of 0.05. Across donors, most TCR sequences were observed very rarely, whereas some public TCRs were present in many individuals. A later genetic analysis reported fewer N-insertions in productive TCRs among donors in an Asian-associated ancestry cluster than the roughly 640-donor mean. Because HLA typing was missing for some donors at each locus, association tests included only the typed subset. Approximately 16 rarely observed V segments, including chromosome 9 orphons, were excluded from the earlier analysis of several hundred of the donors because counts were too low. Compared with equally common non-associated chains, HLA-associated TCR beta chains in a later analysis were more clonally expanded and had lower generation probabilities. In a later analysis, the rate of TCR association differed among HLA loci, with DRB1 alleles having the most associated TCRs and HLA-C alleles having the fewest.

A remark on this clone: Its antigen target is currently unknown.

Libraries were constructed by the immunoSEQ multiplex PCR assay. For the multiplex PCR, a mixture combining 60 forward primers for TCR Vbeta segments and 13 reverse primers for TCR Jbeta segments was used. A multiplex PCR assay on genomic DNA amplified the CDR3 region of rearranged TCR beta genes. On the Illumina HiSeq System, the amplified TCR beta libraries were sequenced as 87-base-pair reads. The published analysis was carried out like this. A later analysis counted tens of millions of unique TCR beta chains across the 640 or so repertoires, and around 12 million of these chains were shared by at least two donors. Raw reads were error-corrected and collapsed into unique sequences by a nearest-neighbor algorithm in which closely related sequences were merged to remove PCR and sequencing errors. V, D and J gene segments were assigned by aligning CDR3 sequences to IMGT reference sequences. For a sequence to be retained, a match of at least six nucleotides was required to both a V gene segment and a J gene segment. A rearrangement counted as productive if the CDR3 had no stop codons and remained in frame with V and J, and every other rearrangement counted as non-productive. Following IMGT convention, CDR3 was defined as the stretch from the second conserved V-encoded cysteine up to the conserved J-encoded phenylalanine. The earlier analysis of about 610 of the donors excluded sequences that lacked an unambiguous match to a single V gene segment. An earlier analysis of 587 of the donors called V segments functional above 56.7% productive rearrangements and segregating when the between-donor standard deviation exceeded 5%. A statistical classification framework was built for diagnosing cytomegalovirus status from the catalog of TCR beta chain sequences. In a later analysis, V and J genes were assigned by comparing TCR nucleotide sequences against IMGT/GENE-DB human TR gene sequences. In a later analysis, CDR3 sequences and most-parsimonious VDJ recombination scenarios were assigned using the TCRdist pipeline. In a later analysis, each TCR beta chain was defined by its CDR3 amino acid sequence together with its V-gene family, and reads lacking a unique V-gene family were excluded. To address suspected cross-contamination and a sequencing artifact, a later analysis removed 592 highly shared, low-generation-probability nucleotide sequences. In a later analysis, a clonal expansion index was calculated for each public chain from normalized within-repertoire ranks of inferred template counts. A later analysis computed generation probabilities with a VDJ recombination model fitted to out-of-frame rearrangements, and checked the results against IGoR. A later analysis scored TCR-TCR, TCR-HLA and TCR-CMV co-occurrence with hypergeometric tests, applying a repertoire-size bias correction to TCR pairs. To estimate false discovery rates, a later analysis permuted the HLA or CMV assignments 20 times. In a later analysis, co-occurring TCRs were grouped with DBSCAN, and TCRdist sequence similarity was added when clustering was performed within HLA-allele-positive subsets. For co-occurrence clustering, repertoires with fewer than 30,000 or more than 120,000 public chains were excluded, along with a handful of repertoires with anomalous nucleotide sharing. Sourced from immuneACCESS, this table was stored by TCRdb with only in-frame sequences that have V and J called. A share of the clones is absent; for the studies checked, an unresolved V gene accounts for under half, and the remainder has no known explanation. D and trimming come from the DNA, and the V and J calls and clone size come from that table. This sample's records show fewer than 150,000 clones. The top ten clonotypes cover 2% of the sample.

The cohort comprised more than 550 healthy bone marrow donors. Cohort members were all nominally healthy when sampled, although unrecorded immune exposures were likely present. The donor was CMV seronegative and belonged to the group of 352 seronegative cohort members. Each donor provided a peripheral blood sample, and peripheral blood mononuclear cells were used for TCR beta sequencing. Genomic DNA extraction from the blood cell samples was performed with the Qiagen DNeasy Blood Extraction Kit. For CDR1 and CDR2, the germline V gene lists MDHEN and SYDVKM. The CDR3 measures 11 amino acids from cysteine to phenylalanine. Just CDR3 DNA is preserved here, 33 bases in frame from base 1. V is pared back by 3 bases and J by 6 bases, with 3 bases lying between the germline termini.

This TCR derives from a woman aged 55-69 years in good health and CMV-seronegative. Material: PBMCs. The chain is made from TRBV28 and TRBJ1-5; the D gene remains uncertain. The nucleotides are TGTGCCAGCAGTTTCGGTCAGCCCCAGCATTTT. Its protein product is CASSFGQPQHF.